The 18 T cell receptor beta chains below all came from one sample that was sequenced in a study of early T cells in non-severe SARS-CoV-2 infection (dated by TCRdb to the early 2020s). Preparation of the library involved 5' RACE. This sample was sequenced with a NextSeq 500. TCRdb reprocessed the public reads (quality trimming at Q25 with fastp, clone calling with MiXCR) and kept in-frame beta chains. Each entry is one CDR3 protein sequence, shown with its most common DNA and genes. The table for this sample lists fewer than 100,000 distinct CDR3 sequences; 8.5% to 10% of them were counted only once. 4.8% of the sample comes from the top ten. Input material: whole blood. The receptors here all came from an adult who was a healthcare worker with PCR-confirmed SARS-CoV-2 infection or an uninfected control (not recorded which).

This clonotype was seen at least ten times. This chain connects TRBV9 to TRBJ2-2; unclear D gene. The CDR3 runs 13 residues. The V end lost 0 bases, the J end lost 4 bases, and 4 bases lay between the germline ends. From germline, CDR1 is SGDLS and CDR2 YYNGEE. In DNA form, the CDR3 reads TGTGCCAGCAGCGTAGTGCTCACCGGGGAGCTGTTTTTT. Amino acid sequence: CASSVVLTGELFF.

This clonotype has just a few counts. V usage is TRBV12-3 or TRBV12-4 and J usage is TRBJ2-7; D unresolved. Between the trimmed V and J ends, which lost 3 bases and 4 bases, there was a span of 13 bases. This CDR3 spans 14 amino acids. The CDR3 spells CASSFRDWEYEQYF. CDR3 nucleotide sequence: TGTGCCAGCAGTTTTCGAGATTGGGAATACGAGCAGTACTTC.

This clonotype has a count of ten or more. The chain joins TRBV5-1 to TRBJ2-1; 10 bases map to TRBD2. After removal of 4 bases from V and 9 bases from J, the junction contained 16 bases not matched to a gene. This CDR3 region has 17 residues. CDR1 SGHRS and CDR2 YFSETQ come from the germline V gene. The CDR3 region is CASSAGGTSGNIGEQFF. CDR3 in DNA: TGCGCCAGCAGCGCAGGGGGTACTAGCGGGAATATCGGTGAGCAGTTCTTC. The full variable domain, completed using reference TRBV5-1 and TRBJ2-1, is KAGVTQTPRYLIKTRGQQVTLSCSPISGHRSVSWYQQTPGQGLQFLFEYFSETQRNKGNFPGRFSGRQFSNSRSEMNVSTLELGDSALYLCASSAGGTSGNIGEQFFGPGTRLTVL.

This clonotype was counted ten times or more. V is TRBV12-3 or TRBV12-4 and J is TRBJ2-1; no reliable D call. The CDR3 loop spans 15 amino acids. V was trimmed by 1 base and J by 4 bases, leaving 11 bases between them. For the CDR3, the DNA is TGTGCCAGCAGTTTAGGACTTATGATATACAATGAGCAGTTCTTC. This encodes CASSLGLMIYNEQFF.

This clonotype was detected ten times or more. The chain has TRBV20-1 and TRBJ2-7, with D hard to call. Trimming took 1 base from V and 3 from J, leaving 4 bases between them. This CDR3 spans 11 amino acids. Per the germline V gene, CDR1 is DFQATT and CDR2 is SNEGSKA (reference sequence). The CDR3 protein is CSARGSYEQYF. In DNA, the CDR3 is TGCAGTGCTAGAGGGAGCTACGAGCAGTACTTC.

This clonotype was observed at least ten times. This chain links TRBV28 with TRBJ1-5, with D possibly TRBD1 on 5 matching bases. Germline CDR1 is MDHEN and CDR2 is SYDVKM. V was pared by 3 bases and J by 6 bases, with 12 bases between. The CDR3 is 14 residues long. This CDR3 is CASSFGREGQPQHF. The CDR3 bases are TGTGCCAGCAGTTTTGGCAGGGAGGGTCAGCCCCAGCATTTT.

This clonotype has at least ten counts. V gene TRBV28 combines with J gene TRBJ1-5; tentative D call: TRBD1 (5 bases). The CDR3 runs 15 residues. V lost 6 bases to trimming and J lost 0 bases, with 12 bases between them. Germline V gene data show CDR1 as MDHEN and CDR2 as SYDVKM. The CDR3 DNA reads as TGTGCCAGCAGCCTACTACAGGCTAGCAATCAGCCCCAGCATTTT. Amino acid sequence: CASSLLQASNQPQHF.

Only a few counts were recorded for this clonotype. The V gene is TRBV6-1, the J gene TRBJ2-5; D uncertain. This CDR3 contains 14 residues. V was clipped by 3 bases and J by 1 base, with 9 bases between them. Germline V gene sequence: CDR1 MNHNS, CDR2 SASEGT. The CDR3 is CASSEGWGQETQYF. The CDR3 DNA is TGTGCCAGCAGTGAGGGATGGGGCCAAGAGACCCAGTACTTC.

As concerns this clonotype: Possible read error: a much larger clone is one base away. DNA of the CDR3: TGCGCCAGCAGCCAAGAGGGGAATGAGCAGATCTTC. Amino acids: CASSQEGNEQIF. The chain is built from TRBV4-1 and TRBJ2-1; D remains ambiguous. This CDR3 comprises 12 residues. Germline CDR1 and CDR2: MGHRA and YSYEKL.

This clonotype appeared a few times. V and J are TRBV12-3 or TRBV12-4 and TRBJ2-1; D ambiguous. The CDR3 covers 15 residues. Trimming left V 3 bases short and J 1 base short, with 10 bases between. In DNA form, the CDR3 reads TGTGCCAGCAGTTTGTGGACCAGGTCCTACAATGAGCAGTTCTTC. This gives the protein CASSLWTRSYNEQFF.

This rearrangement joins TRBV19 to TRBJ1-5; D gene uncertain. Trimming pared 3 bases from V and 4 bases from J, leaving 10 bases between. The germline CDR1 and CDR2 sequences are LNHDA and SQIVND (reference sequence). The CDR3 is 14 residues long. Here the CDR3 DNA reads TGTGCCAGTAGTATTGAAGAGGGTAATCAGCCCCAGCATTTT. Translated, it gives CASSIEEGNQPQHF. Full variable domain (missing parts from reference TRBV19 and TRBJ1-5): DGGITQSPKYLFRKEGQNVTLSCEQNLNHDAMYWYRQDPGQGLRLIYYSQIVNDFQKGDIAEGYSVSREKKESFPLTVTSAQKNPTAFYLCASSIEEGNQPQHFGDGTRLSIL.

The table lists this clonotype with a few counts. This chain uses TRBV28 with TRBJ2-3; D tentatively reads TRBD1 or TRBD2 (6 bases each). V shed 5 bases and J shed 6 bases, with 15 bases lying between them. The V gene's germline CDR1 is MDHEN and CDR2 SYDVKM. The CDR3 sequence is 14 residues long. CDR3 protein: CASSGGLVSDTQYF. In DNA, the CDR3 is TGTGCCAGCAGTGGGGGGCTCGTGTCGGATACGCAGTATTTT. Full variable domain (missing parts from reference TRBV28 and TRBJ2-3): DVKVTQSSRYLVKRTGEKVFLECVQDMDHENMFWYRQDPGLGLRLIYFSYDVKMKEKGDIPEGYSVSREKKERFSLILESASTNQTSMYLCASSGGLVSDTQYFGPGTRLTVL.

This clonotype was found a few times. The V gene is TRBV13, the J gene TRBJ2-7; 11 bases fit TRBD2. The CDR3 contains 15 residues. J was trimmed by 0 bases and V by 4 bases; bases with no gene match: 2. Germline loops: CDR1 PRHDT, CDR2 FYEKMQ (reference sequence). This chain's CDR3 is CASSSGLAGSYEQYF. CDR3 DNA: TGTGCCAGCAGCTCCGGACTAGCGGGCTCCTACGAGCAGTACTTC.

In this sample, this clonotype turned up many times. The chain combines TRBV4-2 with TRBJ2-3, with TRBD2 matching over 11 bases. CDR3 size: 16 residues. CDR1 is LGHNA, CDR2 YNFKEQ, per germline. V dropped 0 bases and J dropped 3; count of bases not matched to a gene: 2. The CDR3 spells CASSQDLAGGTDTQYF. DNA for the CDR3: TGTGCCAGCAGCCAAGATCTAGCGGGAGGAACAGATACGCAGTATTTT.

This clonotype was detected many times. This chain uses TRBV2 with TRBJ1-1; 8 bases are shared with TRBD1. CDR1 and CDR2 from the germline V gene are SNHLY and FYNNEI. The CDR3 is made up of 13 amino acids. Trimming at V came to 6 bases and at J to 5 bases, leaving 5 bases not matched to a gene. The CDR3 DNA reads TGTGCCAGCAGCAGGGGGCTGAGGACTGAAGCTTTCTTT. Translation gives CASSRGLRTEAFF.

This clonotype was seen at least ten times. This chain links TRBV7-9 with TRBJ2-1; D is possibly TRBD2 (5 bases). Germline lookup yields CDR1 SEHNR and CDR2 FQNEAQ (reference sequence). V lost 4 bases and J lost 4, with 17 bases in between. CDR3 length: 16 residues. For the CDR3, the DNA is TGTGCCAGCAGCTCCGGACTGACCCCCTCGTACAATGAGCAGTTCTTC. It encodes CASSSGLTPSYNEQFF. Complete variable domain (other parts from reference TRBV7-9 and TRBJ2-1): DTGVSQNPRHKITKRGQNVTFRCDPISEHNRLYWYRQTLGQGPEFLTYFQNEAQLEKSRLLSDRFSAERPKGSFSTLEIQRTEQGDSAMYLCASSSGLTPSYNEQFFGPGTRLTVL.

By frequency in the sample, this clonotype is medium-sized. The V gene is TRBV6-4, the J gene TRBJ2-3; 10 nucleotides line up with TRBD1. The junction had 5 bases not matched to a gene; V was cut back by 5 bases and J by 3 bases. This CDR3 comprises 15 residues. Germline lookup yields CDR1 MRHNA and CDR2 SNTAGT. In DNA form, the CDR3 reads TGTGCCAGCAGTCGGACAGGGGGGACAACAGATACGCAGTATTTT. Protein product: CASSRTGGTTDTQYF.

The table lists this clonotype with many counts. The chain joins TRBV28 to TRBJ1-3; D is perhaps TRBD1 (5 bases). V was pared by 6 bases and J by 4 bases, with 13 bases between. Germline CDR1 and CDR2: MDHEN and SYDVKM. There are 14 residues in the CDR3. CDR3 in amino acids: CASSWGRRGNTIYF. CDR3 DNA sequence: TGTGCCAGCAGCTGGGGCCGGCGGGGAAACACCATATATTTT.